This record looks at one T cell receptor (beta chain) sequence and its context. The CDR3 is 15 amino acids. Germline-derived CDR1 and CDR2 are SGHAT and FQNNGV. The V gene end was trimmed by 4 bases and the J gene end by 6 bases; junction bases not matched to a gene: 6. This entry is derived from a study of blood T cell repertoires in COVID-19. Study summary: Italy, Spain and the United States were the sources of the convalescent and acute COVID-19 samples.

Generated by immunoSEQ multiplex PCR, the TCRdb table keeps only in-frame clones and is missing some. This sample has over 200,000 clones, with 85% found just once. This TCR was recovered from a man aged 40-49 years who had recovered from COVID-19. V is TRBV11-2 and J is TRBJ1-1; 12 bases are shared with TRBD1. The specimen was PBMCs or T cells enriched from blood (not recorded which). The CDR3 reads CASSSGTGGRAEAFF. The CDR3 DNA sequence: TGTGCCAGCAGCTCGGGGACAGGGGGCAGAGCTGAAGCTTTCTTT.